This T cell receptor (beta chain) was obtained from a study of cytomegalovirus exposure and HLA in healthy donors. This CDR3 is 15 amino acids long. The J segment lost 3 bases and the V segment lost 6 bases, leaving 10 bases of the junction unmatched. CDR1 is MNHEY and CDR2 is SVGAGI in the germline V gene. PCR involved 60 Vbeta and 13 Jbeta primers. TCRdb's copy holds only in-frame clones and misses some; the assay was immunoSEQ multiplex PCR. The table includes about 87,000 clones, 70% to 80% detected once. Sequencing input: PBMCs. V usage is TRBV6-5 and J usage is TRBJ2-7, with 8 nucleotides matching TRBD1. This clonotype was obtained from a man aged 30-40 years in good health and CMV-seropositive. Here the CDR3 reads CASRPGAGGFYEQYF. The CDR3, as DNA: TGTGCCAGCAGACCTGGGGCAGGGGGCTTCTACGAGCAGTACTTC.